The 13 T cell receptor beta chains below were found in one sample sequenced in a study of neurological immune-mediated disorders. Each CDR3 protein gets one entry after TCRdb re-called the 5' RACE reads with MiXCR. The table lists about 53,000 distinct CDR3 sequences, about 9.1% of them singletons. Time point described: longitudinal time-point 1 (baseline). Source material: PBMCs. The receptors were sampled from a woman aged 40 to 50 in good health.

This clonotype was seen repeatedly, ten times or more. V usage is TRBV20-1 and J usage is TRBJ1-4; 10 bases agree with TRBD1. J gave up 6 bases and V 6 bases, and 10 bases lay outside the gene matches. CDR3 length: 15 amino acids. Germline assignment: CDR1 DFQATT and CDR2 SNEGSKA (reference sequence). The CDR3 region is CSATLRQGADEKLFF. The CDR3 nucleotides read TGCAGTGCCACCCTAAGACAGGGGGCGGATGAAAAACTGTTTTTT.

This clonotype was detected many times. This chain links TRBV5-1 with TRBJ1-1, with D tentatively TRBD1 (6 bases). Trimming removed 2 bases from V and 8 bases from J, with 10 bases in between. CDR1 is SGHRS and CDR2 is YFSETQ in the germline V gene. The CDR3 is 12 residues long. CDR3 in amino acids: CASSLQGREAFF. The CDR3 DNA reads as TGCGCCAGCAGCTTACAGGGACGGGAAGCTTTCTTT.

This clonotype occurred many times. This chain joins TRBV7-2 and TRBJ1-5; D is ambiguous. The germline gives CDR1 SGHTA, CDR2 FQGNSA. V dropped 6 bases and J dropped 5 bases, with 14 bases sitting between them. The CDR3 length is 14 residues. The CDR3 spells CASSSDSEHQPQHF. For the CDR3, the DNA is TGTGCCAGCAGTTCTGACTCAGAACATCAGCCCCAGCATTTT.

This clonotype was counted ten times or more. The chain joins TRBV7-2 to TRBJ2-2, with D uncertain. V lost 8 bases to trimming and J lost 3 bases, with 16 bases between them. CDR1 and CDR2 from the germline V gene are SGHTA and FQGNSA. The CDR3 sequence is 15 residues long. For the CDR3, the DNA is TGTGCCAGCGGCTCGTACCGTCCGGACACCGGGGAGCTGTTTTTT. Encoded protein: CASGSYRPDTGELFF. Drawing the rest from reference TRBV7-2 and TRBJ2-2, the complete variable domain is GAGVSQSPSNKVTEKGKDVELRCDPISGHTALYWYRQSLGQGLEFLIYFQGNSAPDKSGLPSDRFSAERTGGSVSTLTIQRTQQEDSAVYLCASGSYRPDTGELFFGEGSRLTVL.

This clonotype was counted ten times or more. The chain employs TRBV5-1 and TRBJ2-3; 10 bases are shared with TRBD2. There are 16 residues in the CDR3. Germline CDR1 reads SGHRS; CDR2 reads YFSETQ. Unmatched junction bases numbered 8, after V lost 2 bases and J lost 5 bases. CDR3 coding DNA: TGCGCCAGCAGCTTCGGGACTAGCGAAAGGGGAGATACGCAGTATTTT. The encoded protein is CASSFGTSERGDTQYF.

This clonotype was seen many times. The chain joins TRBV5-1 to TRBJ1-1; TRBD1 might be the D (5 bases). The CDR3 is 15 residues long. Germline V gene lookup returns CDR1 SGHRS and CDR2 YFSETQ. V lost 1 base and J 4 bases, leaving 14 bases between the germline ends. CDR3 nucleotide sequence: TGCGCCAGCAGCTTGAGGCAGACTGGGGGCACTGAAGCTTTCTTT. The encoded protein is CASSLRQTGGTEAFF.

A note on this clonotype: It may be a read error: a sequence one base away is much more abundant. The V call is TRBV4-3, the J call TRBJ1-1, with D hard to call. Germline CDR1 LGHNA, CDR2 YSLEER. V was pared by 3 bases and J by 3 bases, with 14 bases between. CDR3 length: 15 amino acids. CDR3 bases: TGCGCCAGCAGCCACGACCAGTGGGCTGACACTGAAGCTTTCTTT. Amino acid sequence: CASSHDQWADTEAFF.

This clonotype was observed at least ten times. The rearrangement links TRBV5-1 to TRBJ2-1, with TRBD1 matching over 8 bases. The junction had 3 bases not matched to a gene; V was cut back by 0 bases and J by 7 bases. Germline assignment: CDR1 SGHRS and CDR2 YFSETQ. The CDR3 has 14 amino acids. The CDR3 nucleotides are TGCGCCAGCAGCTTGGGCCAGGGGGCAAATGAGCAGTTCTTC. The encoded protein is CASSLGQGANEQFF.

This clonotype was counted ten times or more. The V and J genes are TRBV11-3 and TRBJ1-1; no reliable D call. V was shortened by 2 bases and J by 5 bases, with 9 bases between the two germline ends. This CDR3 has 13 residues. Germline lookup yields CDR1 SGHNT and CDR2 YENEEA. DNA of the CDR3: TGTGCCAGCAGCTTAAGTATTCGGACTGAAGCTTTCTTT. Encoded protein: CASSLSIRTEAFF.

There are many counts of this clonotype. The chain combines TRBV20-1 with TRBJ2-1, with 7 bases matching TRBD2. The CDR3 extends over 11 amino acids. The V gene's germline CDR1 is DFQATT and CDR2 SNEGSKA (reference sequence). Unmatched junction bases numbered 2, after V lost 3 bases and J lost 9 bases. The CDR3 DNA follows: TGCAGTGCTAGGACTAGCAGTGAGCAGTTCTTC. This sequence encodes CSARTSSEQFF.

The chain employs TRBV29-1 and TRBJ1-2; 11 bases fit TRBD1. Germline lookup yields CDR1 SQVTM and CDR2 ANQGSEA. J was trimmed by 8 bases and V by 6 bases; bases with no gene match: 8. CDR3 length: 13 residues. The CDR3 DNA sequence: TGCAGCGTCACGGGACAGGGGGTTGAGGGCTACACCTTC. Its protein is CSVTGQGVEGYTF.

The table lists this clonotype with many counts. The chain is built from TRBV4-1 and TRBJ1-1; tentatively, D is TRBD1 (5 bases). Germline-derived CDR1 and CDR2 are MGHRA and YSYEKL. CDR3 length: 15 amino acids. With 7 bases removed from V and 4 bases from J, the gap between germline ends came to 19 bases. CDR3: CASTEGPGRRTEAFF. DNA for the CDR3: TGCGCCAGCACCGAAGGTCCGGGACGGCGCACTGAAGCTTTCTTT.

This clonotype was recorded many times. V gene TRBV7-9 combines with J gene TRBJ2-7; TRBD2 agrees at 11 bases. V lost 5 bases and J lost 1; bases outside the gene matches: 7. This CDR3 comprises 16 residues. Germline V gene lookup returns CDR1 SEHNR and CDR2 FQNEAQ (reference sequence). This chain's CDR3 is CASSPSTSGVSYEQYF. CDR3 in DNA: TGTGCCAGCAGCCCATCGACTAGCGGGGTTTCCTACGAGCAGTACTTC.